This T cell receptor beta chain is drawn from a study of blood T cell repertoires in COVID-19. Study-wide context: Samples representing acute and convalescent COVID-19 were sourced from the United States, Italy and Spain. The cDNA or gDNA used as material had been derived from T cells, B-cell-depleted T cells, or PBMCs.

Original processing methods: Amplifying reference gene primers gave estimates of nucleated cell counts. Data came from immunoSEQ multiplex PCR; TCRdb stores just in-frame clones and leaves some out. The DNA gave D and trimming, while V, J and clone size come from that table. In the table there are 250,000 to 300,000 clones, about nine tenths of which are singletons. CDR3 length: 16 amino acids. CDR1 LGHDT and CDR2 YNNKEL come from the germline V gene (reference sequence). The ends lost 3 bases at V and 3 bases at J; junction bases unmatched: 7. Material: peripheral blood. The chain recombines TRBV3-1 (or the pseudogene TRBV3-2) with TRBJ2-1; 8 bases map to TRBD2. The sequence was obtained from a woman younger than 45 with COVID-19, enrolled during active disease. CDR3 amino acids: CASSQMLAGGYNEQFF. CDR3 sequence (DNA): TGTGCCAGCAGCCAGATGCTGGCGGGGGGCTACAATGAGCAGTTCTTC.